Shown below are 7 T cell receptor beta chains from a single sample sequenced in a study of cytomegalovirus exposure and HLA in healthy donors. The data were produced by immunoSEQ multiplex PCR, yet TCRdb's version contains in-frame clones alone and is incomplete. The table has about 200,000 clones, about 81% seen once. Source material: PBMCs. These receptors were obtained from a woman in her 30s in good health and CMV-seronegative.

This clone was seen a few times. The rearrangement links TRBV27 to TRBJ1-6; 9 bases line up with TRBD1. The CDR3 is 14 residues long. Germline V CDR1 and CDR2: MNHEY, SMNVEV (reference sequence). After removal of 9 bases from V and 9 bases from J, the junction contained 9 bases not matched to a gene. The CDR3 region has the DNA TGTGCCAGTTGGGACAGGGCGAGTAGTTCACCCCTCCACTTT. Translated: CASWDRASSSPLHF.

This clone was observed a few times. The chain joins TRBV2 to TRBJ2-7; D is ambiguous. Trimming took 7 bases from V and 4 from J, leaving 14 bases between them. From germline, CDR1 is SNHLY and CDR2 FYNNEI. The CDR3 loop spans 13 amino acids. The CDR3: CASTEAFLYEQYF. The CDR3 DNA follows: TGTGCCAGCACCGAGGCGTTTTTATACGAGCAGTACTTC.

CDR3: CASSRWTGHYEQYF. CDR3 bases: TGTGCCAGCAGTCGATGGACAGGGCACTACGAGCAGTACTTC. This chain joins TRBV6-5 and TRBJ2-7; the match to TRBD1 covers 8 bases. Germline values: CDR1 MNHEY, CDR2 SVGAGI. The J segment lost 3 bases and the V segment lost 5 bases, leaving 6 bases of the junction unmatched. CDR3 length: 14 amino acids.

Only one count was recorded for this clone. The V and J genes are TRBV18 and TRBJ2-1; TRBD2 aligns across 12 bases. CDR3 length equals 14 residues. Germline CDR1 and CDR2: KGHSH and LQKENI. V was clipped by 2 bases and J by 7 bases; unmatched bases: 0. The CDR3 protein is CASSPGTSGNEQFF. CDR3 DNA: TGTGCCAGCTCACCAGGGACTAGCGGGAATGAGCAGTTCTTC.

CDR3: CASRIDGVTGELFF. As DNA, the CDR3 is TGTGCAAGTCGCATCGACGGAGTCACCGGGGAGCTGTTTTTT. The genes are TRBV12-2 and TRBJ2-2; the table names TRBD2, a call not compared with the DNA. TRBV12-2 is assigned pseudogene status. CDR3 length equals 14 residues.

This chain links TRBV28 with TRBJ1-2, with 10 bases identical to TRBD1. The CDR3 totals 15 residues. The germline gives CDR1 MDHEN, CDR2 SYDVKM. The J segment lost 5 bases and the V segment lost 4 bases, leaving 7 bases of the junction unmatched. The CDR3 loop reads CASSSSGTGEYGYTF. CDR3 DNA sequence: TGTGCCAGCAGTTCATCCGGGACAGGGGAATATGGCTACACCTTC.

The chain is built from TRBV7-9 and TRBJ1-2, with 8 bases matching TRBD1. Germline CDR1 reads SEHNR; CDR2 reads FQNEAQ (reference sequence). With 5 bases clipped from V and 4 bases from J, the junction kept 12 bases outside the gene matches. The CDR3 contains 16 residues. CDR3 nucleotides: TGTGCCAGCAGCACGACCGGGACAGGCTTCCTCTATGGCTACACCTTC. This sequence encodes CASSTTGTGFLYGYTF.